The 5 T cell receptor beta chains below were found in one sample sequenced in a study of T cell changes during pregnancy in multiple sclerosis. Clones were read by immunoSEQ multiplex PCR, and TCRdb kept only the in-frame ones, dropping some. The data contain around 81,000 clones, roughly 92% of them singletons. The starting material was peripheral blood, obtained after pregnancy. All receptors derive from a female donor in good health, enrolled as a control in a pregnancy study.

The CDR3 bases are TGTGCCAGCAGGGAGCTCTACGAGCAGTACTTC. Residues: CASRELYEQYF. The chain employs TRBV11-2 and TRBJ2-7; D ambiguous. Trimming shortened V by 6 bases and J by 3 bases, and 6 bases separated the two germline ends. This CDR3 region has 11 residues. Germline-derived CDR1 and CDR2 are SGHAT and FQNNGV.

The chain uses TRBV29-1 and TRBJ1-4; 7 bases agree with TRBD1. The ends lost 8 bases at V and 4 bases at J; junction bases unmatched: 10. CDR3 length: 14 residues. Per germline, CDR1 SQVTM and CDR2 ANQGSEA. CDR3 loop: CSIKGTADNEKLFF. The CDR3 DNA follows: TGCAGCATTAAAGGGACAGCCGATAATGAAAAACTGTTTTTT.

This CDR3 is CATATGGGYGYTF. In nucleotides, the CDR3 is TGTGCCACCGCGACAGGGGGCGGCTATGGCTACACCTTC. The gene calls are TRBV19 and TRBJ1-2; 10 positions agree with TRBD1. CDR1 and CDR2 (germline): LNHDA, SQIVND (reference sequence). This CDR3 contains 13 residues. J was trimmed by 4 bases and V by 10 bases; bases with no gene match: 6.

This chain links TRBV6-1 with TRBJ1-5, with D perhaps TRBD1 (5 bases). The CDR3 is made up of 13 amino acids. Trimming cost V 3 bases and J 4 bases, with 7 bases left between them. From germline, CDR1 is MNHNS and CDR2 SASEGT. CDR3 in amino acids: CASSEEGNQPQHF. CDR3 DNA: TGTGCCAGCAGTGAGGAGGGGAATCAGCCCCAGCATTTT.

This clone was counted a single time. For the CDR3, the DNA is TGTGCCAGCAGTGTGTTCGGGAGGTCCTACAATGAGCAGTTCTTC. This codes for CASSVFGRSYNEQFF. The rearrangement uses TRBV2 and TRBJ2-1; 7 bases are shared with TRBD2. The CDR3 contains 15 residues. The germline V gene encodes CDR1 SNHLY and CDR2 FYNNEI. V lost 4 bases to trimming and J lost 1 base; unmatched junction nucleotides: 4. Variable domain in full (rest from reference TRBV2 and TRBJ2-1): EPEVTQTPSHQVTQMGQEVILRCVPISNHLYFYWYRQILGQKVEFLVSFYNNEISEKSEIFDDQFSVERPDGSNFTLKIRSTKLEDSAMYFCASSVFGRSYNEQFFGPGTRLTVL.